These 19 T cell receptor beta chains came from one sample sequenced in a study of immune cell composition in non-small cell lung cancer (dated by TCRdb to between 2016 and 2019). Library construction relied on the immunoSEQ multiplex PCR assay. TCRdb obtained this table from immuneACCESS and retained in-frame rearrangements with V and J assigned. These tables miss some clones; where compared with another copy, unresolved V genes account for less than half of the shortfall, and the remainder is unexplained. Across this sample there are approximately 9,000 clones, with roughly 80% seen only once. Around 13% of the sample goes to the ten largest clones. Non-adjacent lung tissue from the same patient, taken as far from the tumour as possible and at least 3 cm away, was used for the normal lung samples. What was sequenced was non-adjacent lung tissue. The receptor source for this set is a human donor with non-small cell lung cancer.

This sequence joins TRBV9 and TRBJ2-5, with TRBD2 as a possible D gene (6 bases). V gave up 2 bases and J gave up 4 bases, with 21 bases separating them. Germline CDR1 is SGDLS and CDR2 is YYNGEE. This CDR3 has 17 amino acids. The chain's CDR3 is CASSVREEEGRGETQYF. The CDR3 DNA follows: TGTGCCAGCAGCGTCCGGGAAGAGGAGGGGCGGGGAGAGACCCAGTACTTC.

The chain uses TRBV7-6 and TRBJ2-1; weak D call: TRBD1 (6 bases). Trimming removed 1 base from V and 0 bases from J, with 22 bases in between. Germline V gives CDR1 SGHVS, CDR2 FNYEAQ. The CDR3 sequence is 20 residues long. CDR3 DNA sequence: TGTGCCAGCAGCTTAGGTCCGGGAATCGCAGGGGCAAGCTCCTACAATGAGCAGTTCTTC. It encodes CASSLGPGIAGASSYNEQFF.

The chain is built from TRBV28 and TRBJ1-5; D unresolved. Germline CDR1 reads MDHEN; CDR2 reads SYDVKM. Trimming took 4 bases from V and 0 from J, leaving 7 bases between them. The CDR3 sequence is 14 residues long. The CDR3, as DNA: TGTGCCAGCAGTTCCAGCTATAGCAATCAGCCCCAGCATTTT. Residues: CASSSSYSNQPQHF.

The J gene is TRBJ1-2, the V gene TRBV27; D call uncertain. Germline V gene lookup returns CDR1 MNHEY and CDR2 SMNVEV (reference sequence). The CDR3 has 15 amino acids. Trimming took 3 bases from V and 8 from J, leaving 19 bases between them. The CDR3 nucleotides read TGTGCCAGCAGTTTTCTTGCGGCGGGAGGAAAAGGCTACACCTTC. Its translation: CASSFLAAGGKGYTF.

The chain carries TRBV7-8 and TRBJ1-3, with TRBD1 identical over 7 bases. Germline V gene sequence: CDR1 SGHVS, CDR2 FQNEAQ. The ends lost 4 bases at V and 1 base at J; junction bases unmatched: 10. This CDR3 spans 17 amino acids. The CDR3, as DNA: TGTGCCAGCAGCTCCCGTGGGTCGACAGGGTCTGGAAACACCATATATTTT. Protein sequence: CASSSRGSTGSGNTIYF. The full variable domain, its missing parts supplied by reference TRBV7-8 and TRBJ1-3, is GAGVSQSPRYKVAKRGQDVALRCDPISGHVSLFWYQQALGQGPEFLTYFQNEAQLDKSGLPSDRFFAERPEGSVSTLKIQRTQQEDSAVYLCASSSRGSTGSGNTIYFGEGSWLTVV.

This chain uses TRBV6-4 with TRBJ1-1, with D uncertain. V was cut by 2 bases and J by 1 base, with 5 bases left in between. The CDR3 contains 13 residues. The germline V gene has CDR1 MRHNA and CDR2 SNTAGT. The CDR3 bases are TGTGCCAGCAGTGACGTCCCGAACACTGAAGCTTTCTTT. Encoded protein: CASSDVPNTEAFF.

The V call is TRBV30, the J call TRBJ2-3; a weak D match, TRBD1 (5 bases). The CDR3 runs 14 residues. Trimming took 0 bases from V and 4 from J, leaving 11 bases between them. Looked up from germline, CDR1 is GTSNPN and CDR2 is SVGIG (reference sequence). CDR3 in DNA: TGTGCCTGGAGTGTGATAGGGGCTCCAGATACGCAGTATTTT. It encodes CAWSVIGAPDTQYF. The full variable domain, with the rest looked up from reference TRBV30 and TRBJ2-3, is SQTIHQWPATLVQPVGSPLSLECTVEGTSNPNLYWYRQAAGRGLQLLFYSVGIGQISSEVPQNLSASRPQDRQFILSSKKLLLSDSGFYLCAWSVIGAPDTQYFGPGTRLTVL.

V gene TRBV5-6 combines with J gene TRBJ1-1; 8 positions agree with TRBD1. V shed 4 bases and J 4 bases; nucleotides not matched to a gene: 6. CDR1 and CDR2 (germline): SGHDT, YYEEEE. The CDR3 extends over 14 amino acids. The CDR3 reads CASSPPGTGTEAFF. The CDR3 nucleotides read TGTGCCAGCAGCCCACCAGGGACAGGCACTGAAGCTTTCTTT.

The rearrangement uses TRBV5-6 and TRBJ2-3; D might be TRBD1 (5 bases). CDR3 size: 14 residues. Per germline, CDR1 SGHDT and CDR2 YYEEEE. V dropped 2 bases and J dropped 1 base, with 8 bases sitting between them. This CDR3 is CASSLPGRTDTQYF. The CDR3 DNA is TGTGCCAGCAGCTTACCAGGGCGCACAGATACGCAGTATTTT.

The genes are TRBV7-9 and TRBJ1-5; D remains unclear. Germline V lookup: CDR1 SEHNR, CDR2 FQNEAQ (reference sequence). Trimming took 1 base from V and 2 from J, leaving 0 bases between them. The CDR3 is made up of 12 amino acids. DNA for the CDR3: TGTGCCAGCAGCTTAGGCAATCAGCCCCAGCATTTT. This translates into CASSLGNQPQHF. Combining the CDR3 with reference TRBV7-9 and TRBJ1-5 gives the whole variable domain DTGVSQNPRHKITKRGQNVTFRCDPISEHNRLYWYRQTLGQGPEFLTYFQNEAQLEKSRLLSDRFSAERPKGSFSTLEIQRTEQGDSAMYLCASSLGNQPQHFGDGTRLSIL.

The V call is TRBV5-1, the J call TRBJ1-1, with TRBD1 identical over 7 bases. V lost 4 bases and J lost 4; bases outside the gene matches: 16. The CDR3 is 17 amino acids. Germline CDR1 reads SGHRS; CDR2 reads YFSETQ. The CDR3 region is CASSRGQLLGAGTEAFF. The CDR3 bases are TGCGCCAGCAGCCGGGGACAGCTTCTAGGGGCGGGCACTGAAGCTTTCTTT.

The chain employs TRBV11-3 and TRBJ2-1, with no clear D. CDR1 is SGHNT and CDR2 is YENEEA in the germline V gene. The CDR3 is 12 residues long. Trimming pared 5 bases from V and 10 bases from J, leaving 12 bases between. Written as DNA, the CDR3 is TGTGCCAGCAGCGTATTCCCCGGGGAGCAGTTCTTC. This encodes CASSVFPGEQFF.

This clone showed up just once. The V call is TRBV6-6, the J call TRBJ1-1; the D gene is possibly TRBD1 (6 bases). Germline V gives CDR1 MNHNY, CDR2 SVGAGI (reference sequence). The CDR3 consists of 12 residues. Trimming removed 7 bases at V and 8 bases at J, with 14 bases between. CDR3 sequence reads: CASIAIQGEAFF. CDR3 DNA sequence: TGTGCCAGCATCGCAATACAGGGAGAAGCTTTCTTT.

The chain couples TRBV11-2 to TRBJ2-3; D ambiguous. This CDR3 contains 14 residues. Deletions cut 3 bases from V and 7 bases from J, with 14 bases between. Germline-derived CDR1 and CDR2 are SGHAT and FQNNGV. This CDR3 is CASSLGEPFNTQYF. The CDR3 region has the DNA TGTGCCAGCAGCTTGGGCGAGCCGTTCAATACGCAGTATTTT.

The chain joins TRBV29-1 to TRBJ2-3, with D possibly being TRBD1 (5 bases). The CDR3 extends over 12 amino acids. Trimming took 4 bases from V and 1 from J, leaving 6 bases between them. The germline CDR1 and CDR2 sequences are SQVTM and ANQGSEA. In nucleotides, the CDR3 is TGCAGCGTTGCCAGGGGCACAGATACGCAGTATTTT. Its translation: CSVARGTDTQYF.

The V call is TRBV9, the J call TRBJ2-7; 8 nucleotides line up with TRBD1. The CDR3 runs 14 residues. Trimming took 5 bases from V and 4 from J; bases not matched to a gene: 8. Germline CDR1 is SGDLS and CDR2 is YYNGEE. Here the CDR3 reads CASSTGTGAYEQYF. The DNA for the CDR3 is TGTGCCAGCAGTACCGGGACAGGAGCTTACGAGCAGTACTTC.

V usage is TRBV5-1 and J usage is TRBJ2-3, with TRBD1 matching over 8 bases. Looked up from germline, CDR1 is SGHRS and CDR2 is YFSETQ. The CDR3 length is 12 residues. V lost 3 bases and J lost 8; bases outside the gene matches: 2. In nucleotides, the CDR3 is TGCGCCAGCAGCTCCGACAGGGGTACGCAGTATTTT. This translates into CASSSDRGTQYF.

This rearrangement joins TRBV7-9 to TRBJ2-2; the D gene is possibly TRBD2 (6 bases). CDR1 SEHNR and CDR2 FQNEAQ come from the germline V gene (reference sequence). The ends were cut back, 6 bases at V and 5 bases at J, with 22 bases in the middle. The CDR3 has 17 amino acids. As DNA, the CDR3 is TGTGCCAGCAGGAAGGGACTCTCCCTAACAGAGACCGGGGAGCTGTTTTTT. Its protein product is CASRKGLSLTETGELFF.

The genes are TRBV9 and TRBJ2-3; D may be TRBD1 or TRBD2 (5 bases each). The CDR3 is 14 amino acids. Trimming pared 7 bases from V and 4 bases from J, leaving 16 bases between. The V gene's germline CDR1 is SGDLS and CDR2 YYNGEE. The CDR3 bases are TGTGCCAGCTCCCGAGATATGGGGGCAGATACGCAGTATTTT. As protein: CASSRDMGADTQYF.